Given below is one TCR beta chain in context. The source of the sample is a study of CD8 T cells in Susac syndrome. CDR1 LGHNA and CDR2 YSLEER come from the germline V gene. This CDR3 has 13 amino acids. The V end was cut by 0 bases, the J end by 6 bases, with 6 bases between. The authors reverse transcribed roughly 0.5 to 1 ug RNA with random hexamers. TCRdb ran MiXCR on the immunoSEQ multiplex PCR reads and lists one entry per CDR3 protein. This table has fewer than 90,000 distinct CDR3 sequences, approximately 95% appearing once. Input material: CD8+ T cells from PBMCs. The chain carries TRBV4-3 and TRBJ1-5; no clear D. The receptor's source is a human donor with Susac syndrome. CDR3 sequence: CASSQDPVQPQHF. The CDR3 coding sequence is TGCGCCAGCAGCCAAGATCCAGTTCAGCCCCAGCATTTT.